This TCR beta chain was recorded in a study of cytomegalovirus exposure and HLA in healthy donors. Study overall: From donors who were HLA-typed, an early data release held about 85 million unique TCRs. The study's findings and limits: An apparent linkage of common viral pathogens to several of the most significant clusters emerged in a later analysis. Upon later analysis, HLA-associated TCR beta chains proved more clonally expanded than other, equally common chains.

In regard to this clone: Its cognate antigen is unknown.

Primers: 60 Vbeta forward and 13 Jbeta reverse. Using immunoSEQ multiplex PCR, the repertoire was profiled, and TCRdb retains in-frame clones only, with some absent. The data show more than 110,000 clones, 75% to 90% seen once. The length of the CDR3 is 12 residues. CDR1 is SGHAT and CDR2 is FQNNGV in the germline V gene. Trimming cost V 4 bases and J 4 bases, with 7 bases left between them. Sequencing used PBMCs. The sequence derives from a female donor in good health and CMV-seronegative. This chain joins TRBV11-2 and TRBJ1-2; no clear D gene. CDR3 sequence (DNA): TGTGCCAGCAGCTCCTCCGGCTATGGCTACACCTTC. This translates into CASSSSGYGYTF.